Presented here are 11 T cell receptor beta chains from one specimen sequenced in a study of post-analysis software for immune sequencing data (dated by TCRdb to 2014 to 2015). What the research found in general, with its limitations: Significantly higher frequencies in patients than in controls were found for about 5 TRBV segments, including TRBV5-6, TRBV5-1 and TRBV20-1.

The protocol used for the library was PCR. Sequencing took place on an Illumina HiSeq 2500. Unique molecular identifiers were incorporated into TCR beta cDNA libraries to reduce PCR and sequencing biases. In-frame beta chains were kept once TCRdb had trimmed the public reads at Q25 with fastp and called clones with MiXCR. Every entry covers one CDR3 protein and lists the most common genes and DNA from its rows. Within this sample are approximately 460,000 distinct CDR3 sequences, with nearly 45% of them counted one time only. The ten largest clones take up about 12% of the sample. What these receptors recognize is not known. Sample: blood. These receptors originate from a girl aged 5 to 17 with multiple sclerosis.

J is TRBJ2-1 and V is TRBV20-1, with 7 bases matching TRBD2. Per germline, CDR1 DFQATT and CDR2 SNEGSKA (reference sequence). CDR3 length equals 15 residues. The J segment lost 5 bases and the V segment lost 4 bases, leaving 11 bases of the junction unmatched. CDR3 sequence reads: CSANDLMGTNNEQFF. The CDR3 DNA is TGCAGTGCTAATGATCTAATGGGGACTAACAATGAGCAGTTCTTC.

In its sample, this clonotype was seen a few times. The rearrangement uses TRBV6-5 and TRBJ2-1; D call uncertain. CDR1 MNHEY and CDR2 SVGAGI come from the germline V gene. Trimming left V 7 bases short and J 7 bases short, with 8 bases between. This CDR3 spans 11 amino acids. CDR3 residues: CASTSRNEQFF. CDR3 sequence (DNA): TGTGCCAGCACCTCTCGGAATGAGCAGTTCTTC.

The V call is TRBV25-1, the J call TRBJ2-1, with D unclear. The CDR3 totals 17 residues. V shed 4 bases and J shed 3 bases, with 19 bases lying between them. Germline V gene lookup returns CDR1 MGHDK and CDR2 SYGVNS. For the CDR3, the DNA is TGTGCCAGCAGTGGACATGGACCCCGTTTAGGCTACAATGAGCAGTTCTTC. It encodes CASSGHGPRLGYNEQFF.

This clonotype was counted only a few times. The CDR3 coding sequence is TGTGCCAGCAGCTTATCGGACAGGGAATTGGGCGAGCAGTACTTC. Encoded protein: CASSLSDRELGEQYF. The chain recombines TRBV11-1 with TRBJ2-5, with 8 bases that match TRBD1. TRBJ2-7 explains the end of the DNA better; the J call may be wrong. CDR3 length: 15 amino acids. Germline V CDR1 and CDR2: SGHAT, FQDESV (reference sequence).

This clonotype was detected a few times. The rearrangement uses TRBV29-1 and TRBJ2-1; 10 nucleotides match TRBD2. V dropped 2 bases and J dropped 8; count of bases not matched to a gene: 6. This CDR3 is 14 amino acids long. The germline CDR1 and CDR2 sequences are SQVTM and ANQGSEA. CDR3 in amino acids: CSVETGLALYEQFF. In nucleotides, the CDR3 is TGCAGCGTTGAAACGGGACTAGCGTTATATGAGCAGTTCTTC.

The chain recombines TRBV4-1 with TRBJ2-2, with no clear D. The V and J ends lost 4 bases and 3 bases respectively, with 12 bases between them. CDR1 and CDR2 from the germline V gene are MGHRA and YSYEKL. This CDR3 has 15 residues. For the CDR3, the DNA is TGCGCCAGCAGCCCGGTCCGACGGGACACCGGGGAGCTGTTTTTT. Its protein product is CASSPVRRDTGELFF.

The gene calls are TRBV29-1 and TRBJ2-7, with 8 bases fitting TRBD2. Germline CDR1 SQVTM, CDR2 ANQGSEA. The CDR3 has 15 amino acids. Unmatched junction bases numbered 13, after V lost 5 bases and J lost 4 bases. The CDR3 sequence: CSVKLAGSSGYEQYF. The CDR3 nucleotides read TGCAGCGTTAAATTAGCGGGGTCCAGCGGATACGAGCAGTACTTC.

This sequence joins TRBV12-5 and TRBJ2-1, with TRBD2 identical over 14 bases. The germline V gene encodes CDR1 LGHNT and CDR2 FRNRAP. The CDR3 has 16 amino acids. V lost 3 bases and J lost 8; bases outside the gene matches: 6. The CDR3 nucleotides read TGTGCTAGTGGTTTTCGAGGGACTAGCGGGAGACATGAGCAGTTCTTC. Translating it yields CASGFRGTSGRHEQFF.

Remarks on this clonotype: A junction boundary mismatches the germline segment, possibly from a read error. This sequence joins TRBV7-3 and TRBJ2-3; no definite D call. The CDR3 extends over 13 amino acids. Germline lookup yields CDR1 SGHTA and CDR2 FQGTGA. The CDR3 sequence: CASGLENTDTQYF. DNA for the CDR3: TGTGCCAGCGGCTTAGAAAACACAGATACGCAGTATTTT.

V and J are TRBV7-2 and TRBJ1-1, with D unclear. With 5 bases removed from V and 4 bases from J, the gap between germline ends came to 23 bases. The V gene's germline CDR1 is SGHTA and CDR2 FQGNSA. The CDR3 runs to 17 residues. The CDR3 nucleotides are TGTGCCAGCAGCCTTAGGGCCTCTAGGTTACTGGGCACTGAAGCTTTCTTT. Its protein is CASSLRASRLLGTEAFF. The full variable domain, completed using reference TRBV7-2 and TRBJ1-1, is GAGVSQSPSNKVTEKGKDVELRCDPISGHTALYWYRQSLGQGLEFLIYFQGNSAPDKSGLPSDRFSAERTGGSVSTLTIQRTQQEDSAVYLCASSLRASRLLGTEAFFGQGTRLTVV.

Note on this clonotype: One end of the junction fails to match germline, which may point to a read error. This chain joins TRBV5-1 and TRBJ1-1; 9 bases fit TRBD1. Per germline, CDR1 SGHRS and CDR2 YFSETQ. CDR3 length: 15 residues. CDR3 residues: CASSLGTGMNTEAFF. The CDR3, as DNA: TGTGCCAGCAGCTTAGGGACAGGGATGAACACTGAAGCTTTCTTT.